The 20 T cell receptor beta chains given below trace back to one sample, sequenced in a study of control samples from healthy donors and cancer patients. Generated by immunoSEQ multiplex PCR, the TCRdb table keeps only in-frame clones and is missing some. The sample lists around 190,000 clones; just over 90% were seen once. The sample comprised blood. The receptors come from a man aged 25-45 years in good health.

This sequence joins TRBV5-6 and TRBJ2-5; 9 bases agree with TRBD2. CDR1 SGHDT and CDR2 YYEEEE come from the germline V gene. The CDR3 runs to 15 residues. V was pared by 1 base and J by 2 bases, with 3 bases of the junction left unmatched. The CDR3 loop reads CASSLLAGLQETQYF. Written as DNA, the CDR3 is TGTGCCAGCAGCTTGCTAGCGGGGCTACAAGAGACCCAGTACTTC.

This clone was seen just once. CDR3 residues: CATSGLPNTEAFF. DNA of the CDR3: TGTGCCACCTCGGGACTACCGAACACTGAAGCTTTCTTT. The V and J genes are TRBV2 and TRBJ1-1, with D maybe TRBD1 (5 bases). The germline V gene encodes CDR1 SNHLY and CDR2 FYNNEI. The CDR3 contains 13 residues. The V end was cut by 10 bases, the J end by 1 base, with 13 bases between.

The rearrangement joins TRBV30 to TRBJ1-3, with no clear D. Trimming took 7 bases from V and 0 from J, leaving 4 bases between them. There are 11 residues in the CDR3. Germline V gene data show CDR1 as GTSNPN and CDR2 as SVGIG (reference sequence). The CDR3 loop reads CASDSGNTIYF. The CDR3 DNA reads TGTGCCTCCGACTCTGGAAACACCATATATTTT.

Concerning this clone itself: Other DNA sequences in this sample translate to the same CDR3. The CDR3 DNA reads as TGTGCCTGGAAGGGATCCGGAAACACCATATATTTT. This codes for CAWKGSGNTIYF. This sequence joins TRBV30 and TRBJ1-3; D gene uncertain. This CDR3 region has 12 residues. Per germline, CDR1 GTSNPN and CDR2 SVGIG (reference sequence). The ends were cut back, 4 bases at V and 4 bases at J, with 8 bases in the middle. Full variable domain (missing parts from reference TRBV30 and TRBJ1-3): SQTIHQWPATLVQPVGSPLSLECTVEGTSNPNLYWYRQAAGRGLQLLFYSVGIGQISSEVPQNLSASRPQDRQFILSSKKLLLSDSGFYLCAWKGSGNTIYFGEGSWLTVV.

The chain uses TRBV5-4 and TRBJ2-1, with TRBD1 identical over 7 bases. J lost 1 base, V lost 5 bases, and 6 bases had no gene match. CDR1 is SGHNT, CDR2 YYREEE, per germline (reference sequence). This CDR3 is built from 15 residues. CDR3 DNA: TGTGCCAGCAGTTCGGGACAGAGGTCCTACAATGAGCAGTTCTTC. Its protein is CASSSGQRSYNEQFF.

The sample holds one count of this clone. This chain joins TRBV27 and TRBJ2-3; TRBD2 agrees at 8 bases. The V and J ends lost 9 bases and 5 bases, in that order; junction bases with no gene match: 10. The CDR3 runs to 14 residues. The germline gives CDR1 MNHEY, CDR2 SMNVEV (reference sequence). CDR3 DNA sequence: TGTGCCAGTTTCAAGCGGGAGCGCGGAGATACGCAGTATTTT. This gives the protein CASFKRERGDTQYF.

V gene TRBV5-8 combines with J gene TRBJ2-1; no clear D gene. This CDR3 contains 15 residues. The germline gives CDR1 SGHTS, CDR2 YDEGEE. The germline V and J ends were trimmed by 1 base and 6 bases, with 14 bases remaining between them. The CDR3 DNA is TGTGCCAGCAGCTTGAGGTCTAGTAGAGGCAATGAGCAGTTCTTC. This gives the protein CASSLRSSRGNEQFF.

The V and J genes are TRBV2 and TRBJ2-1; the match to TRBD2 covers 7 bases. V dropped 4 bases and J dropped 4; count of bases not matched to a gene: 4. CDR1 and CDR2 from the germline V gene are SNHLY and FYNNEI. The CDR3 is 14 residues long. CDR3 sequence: CASSGREPYNEQFF. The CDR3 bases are TGTGCCAGCAGTGGGCGGGAGCCGTACAATGAGCAGTTCTTC.

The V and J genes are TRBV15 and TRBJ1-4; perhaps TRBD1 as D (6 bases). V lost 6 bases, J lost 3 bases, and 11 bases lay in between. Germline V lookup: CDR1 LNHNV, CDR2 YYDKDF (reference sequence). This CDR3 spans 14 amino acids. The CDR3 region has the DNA TGTGCCACCAGACTACAGGGTGCTAATGAAAAACTGTTTTTT. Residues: CATRLQGANEKLFF.

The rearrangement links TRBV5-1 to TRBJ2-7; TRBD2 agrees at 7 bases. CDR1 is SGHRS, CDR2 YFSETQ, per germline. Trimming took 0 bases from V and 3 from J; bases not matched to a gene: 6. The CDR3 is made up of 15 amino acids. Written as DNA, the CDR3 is TGCGCCAGCAGCTTGGCCGGGGGGTTTAACTACGAGCAGTACTTC. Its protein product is CASSLAGGFNYEQYF.

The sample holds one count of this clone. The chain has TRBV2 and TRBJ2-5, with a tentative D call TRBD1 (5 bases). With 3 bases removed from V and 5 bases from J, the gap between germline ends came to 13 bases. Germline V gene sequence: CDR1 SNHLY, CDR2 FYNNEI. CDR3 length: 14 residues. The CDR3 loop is CASSDSRVGETQYF. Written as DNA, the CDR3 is TGTGCCAGCAGTGATAGCAGGGTTGGGGAGACCCAGTACTTC.

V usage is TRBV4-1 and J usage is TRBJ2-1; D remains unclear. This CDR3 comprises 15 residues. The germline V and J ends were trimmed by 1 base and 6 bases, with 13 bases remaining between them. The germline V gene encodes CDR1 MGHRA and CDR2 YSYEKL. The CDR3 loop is CASSQGVGPGNEQFF. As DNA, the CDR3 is TGCGCCAGCAGCCAAGGCGTGGGTCCGGGCAATGAGCAGTTCTTC.

The CDR3 spells CATSSQGFEEAFF. CDR3 nucleotides: TGTGCCACCAGCTCACAGGGCTTCGAGGAAGCTTTCTTT. V is TRBV15 and J is TRBJ1-1; a weak D match, TRBD1 (6 bases). The ends were cut back, 5 bases at V and 8 bases at J, with 15 bases in the middle. There are 13 residues in the CDR3. Germline loops: CDR1 LNHNV, CDR2 YYDKDF (reference sequence).

The CDR3 nucleotides are TGTGCCTTGACAGGGGGGCCCTACGAGCAGTACTTC. It codes for CALTGGPYEQYF. The chain links TRBV30 to TRBJ2-7; TRBD1 matches 9 bases. The trim removed 7 bases at V and 2 bases at J, leaving 3 bases unmatched. This CDR3 is built from 12 residues. Germline-derived CDR1 and CDR2 are GTSNPN and SVGIG (reference sequence).

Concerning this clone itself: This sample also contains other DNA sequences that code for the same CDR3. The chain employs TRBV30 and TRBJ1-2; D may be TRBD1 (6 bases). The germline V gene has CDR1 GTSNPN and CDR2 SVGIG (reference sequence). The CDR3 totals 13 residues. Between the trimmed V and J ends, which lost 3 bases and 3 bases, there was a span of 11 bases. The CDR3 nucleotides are TGTGCCTGGAGACAGGGTCTGGACTATGGCTACACCTTC. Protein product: CAWRQGLDYGYTF.

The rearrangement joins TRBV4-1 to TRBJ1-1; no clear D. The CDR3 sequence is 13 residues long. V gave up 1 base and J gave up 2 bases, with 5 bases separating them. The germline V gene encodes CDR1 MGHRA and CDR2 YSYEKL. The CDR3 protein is CASSQAVNTEAFF. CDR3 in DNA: TGCGCCAGCAGCCAAGCAGTAAACACTGAAGCTTTCTTT.

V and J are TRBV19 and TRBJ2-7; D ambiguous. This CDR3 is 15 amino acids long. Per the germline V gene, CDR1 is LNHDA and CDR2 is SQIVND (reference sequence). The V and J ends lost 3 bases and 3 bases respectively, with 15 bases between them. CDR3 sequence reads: CASSIGRNPYYEQYF. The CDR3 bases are TGTGCCAGTAGTATCGGCCGGAACCCATACTACGAGCAGTACTTC.

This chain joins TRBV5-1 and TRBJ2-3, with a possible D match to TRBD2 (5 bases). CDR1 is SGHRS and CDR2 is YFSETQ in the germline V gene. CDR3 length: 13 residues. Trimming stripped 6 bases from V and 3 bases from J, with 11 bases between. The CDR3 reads CASTELATDTQYF. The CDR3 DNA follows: TGCGCCAGCACCGAGCTAGCAACAGATACGCAGTATTTT. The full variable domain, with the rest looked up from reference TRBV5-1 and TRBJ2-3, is KAGVTQTPRYLIKTRGQQVTLSCSPISGHRSVSWYQQTPGQGLQFLFEYFSETQRNKGNFPGRFSGRQFSNSRSEMNVSTLELGDSALYLCASTELATDTQYFGPGTRLTVL.

CDR3 bases: TGTGCCAGCAGCTTAGGGGCAGGGGGCGAAAAACTGTTTTTT. Amino acid sequence: CASSLGAGGEKLFF. The V gene is TRBV7-2, the J gene TRBJ1-4; 8 bases are a match to TRBD1. This CDR3 has 14 amino acids. From germline, CDR1 is SGHTA and CDR2 FQGNSA. The trim removed 1 base at V and 8 bases at J, leaving 3 bases unmatched.

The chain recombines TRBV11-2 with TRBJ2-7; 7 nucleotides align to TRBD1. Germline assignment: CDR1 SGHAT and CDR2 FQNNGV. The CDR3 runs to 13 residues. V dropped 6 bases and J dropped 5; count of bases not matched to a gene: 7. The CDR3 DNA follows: TGTGCCAGCAGGCCCCGTGACAGGGACGAGCAGTACTTC. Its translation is CASRPRDRDEQYF.